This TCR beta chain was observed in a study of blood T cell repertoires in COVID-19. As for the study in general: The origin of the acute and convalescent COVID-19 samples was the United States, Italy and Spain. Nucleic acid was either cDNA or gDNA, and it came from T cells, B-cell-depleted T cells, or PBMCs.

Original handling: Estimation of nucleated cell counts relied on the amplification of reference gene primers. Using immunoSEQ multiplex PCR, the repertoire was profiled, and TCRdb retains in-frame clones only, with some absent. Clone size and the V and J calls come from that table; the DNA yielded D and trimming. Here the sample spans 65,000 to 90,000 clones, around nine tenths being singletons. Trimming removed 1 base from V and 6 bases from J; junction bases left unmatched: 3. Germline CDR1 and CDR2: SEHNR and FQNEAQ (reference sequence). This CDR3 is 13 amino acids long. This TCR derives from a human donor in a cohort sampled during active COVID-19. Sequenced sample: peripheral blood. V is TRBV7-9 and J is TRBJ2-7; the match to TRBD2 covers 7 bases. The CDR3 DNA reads TGTGCCAGCAGCTTAGGACCGGGGGGCGAGCAGTACTTC. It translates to CASSLGPGGEQYF.